The TCR beta chain under discussion was sequenced for a study of blood T cells in healthy people across ages. Germline-derived CDR1 and CDR2 are MGHRA and YSYEKL. V lost 1 base and J lost 1, with 5 bases in between. The CDR3 is 13 residues long. Regarding the study as a whole: As age increased, TCR beta diversity per million T cells fell in a roughly linear fashion.

The authors drew about 10 milliliters of peripheral blood from each donor. This clonotype has at least ten counts. Its antigen is unidentified. Primed by a sample-barcoded 5' primer and a J-beta primer mix, a second PCR proceeded for roughly 7 to 12 cycles. At least 2.5 million CDR3-containing paired-end reads were obtained per sample. TCRdb reprocessed the 5' RACE reads via MiXCR and lists one record per CDR3 protein. The sample lists some 1.5 million distinct CDR3 sequences, under 30% occurring once. The chain joins TRBV4-1 to TRBJ2-7; unclear D gene. Sequencing input: blood. The sequence was collected from a woman aged 25-40 years in good health. The chain's CDR3 is CASSQARSYEQYF. The DNA for the CDR3 is TGCGCCAGCAGCCAAGCTCGGTCCTACGAGCAGTACTTC.